One sample yielded the 21 T cell receptor beta chains listed below, sequenced in a study of identical twins. TCRdb analysed the 5' RACE reads with MiXCR anew, one entry per CDR3 protein. Here the sample spans more than 1.5 million distinct CDR3 sequences, roughly 35% being singletons. The specimen sequenced was cord blood. All receptors come from a newborn girl in good health.

The chain joins TRBV2 to TRBJ2-7, with 9 bases identical to TRBD1. Germline loops: CDR1 SNHLY, CDR2 FYNNEI. The trim removed 7 bases at V and 3 bases at J, leaving 7 bases unmatched. The CDR3 loop spans 14 amino acids. The CDR3 nucleotides are TGTGCCAGCAATCCCGGGACAGGGCACTACGAGCAGTACTTC. Its protein is CASNPGTGHYEQYF.

The J gene is TRBJ1-6, the V gene TRBV6-6; TRBD1 aligns across 11 bases. In germline, CDR1 is MNHNY, CDR2 SVGAGI (reference sequence). Trimming at V came to 2 bases and at J to 10 bases, leaving 4 bases not matched to a gene. The CDR3 consists of 15 residues. The CDR3 region has the DNA TGTGCCAGCAGTTACGGTCGGACAGGGGGCTCACCCCTCCACTTT. It codes for CASSYGRTGGSPLHF.

As concerns this clonotype: A read error may account for a junction end that differs from germline. The rearrangement joins TRBV7-2 to TRBJ2-4, with D possibly matching TRBD2 (6 bases). The germline V gene has CDR1 SGHTA and CDR2 FQGNSA. CDR3 length: 15 residues. CDR3 bases: TGTGCCAGCAGTACTAGCTCACTTGCCAAAAACATTCAGTGCTTC. This sequence encodes CASSTSSLAKNIQCF.

V and J are TRBV29-1 and TRBJ2-3; D possibly corresponds to TRBD1 (6 bases). The CDR3 spans 15 residues. V gave up 4 bases and J gave up 0 bases, with 14 bases separating them. Germline V lookup: CDR1 SQVTM, CDR2 ANQGSEA. Written as DNA, the CDR3 is TGCAGCGTTGGATCAACAGGGCTAAGCACAGATACGCAGTATTTT. It is translated as CSVGSTGLSTDTQYF.

This clonotype came up a few times. The chain recombines TRBV10-3 with TRBJ1-5, with 8 bases matching TRBD1. The germline CDR1 and CDR2 sequences are ENHRY and SYGVKD. The junction had 6 bases not matched to a gene; V was cut back by 5 bases and J by 0 bases. The CDR3 length is 16 residues. CDR3 sequence: CAISRTGPHSNQPQHF. CDR3 coding DNA: TGTGCCATCAGTCGGACAGGGCCGCATAGCAATCAGCCCCAGCATTTT.

The CDR3 DNA follows: TGTGCCAGCGGGTGGACTAGCGGGAGTGAGACCCAGTACTTC. Protein product: CASGWTSGSETQYF. The J gene is TRBJ2-5, the V gene TRBV27, with 13 nucleotides matching TRBD2. V dropped 8 bases and J dropped 5; count of bases not matched to a gene: 5. The CDR3 runs to 14 residues. Germline loops: CDR1 MNHEY, CDR2 SMNVEV (reference sequence).

This clonotype was observed a handful of times. J is TRBJ2-7 and V is TRBV20-1, with TRBD1 matching over 9 bases. Germline V gene lookup returns CDR1 DFQATT and CDR2 SNEGSKA (reference sequence). CDR3 length equals 13 residues. Losses at the gene ends were 2 bases for V and 6 bases for J; bases not matched to a gene: 5. This chain's CDR3 is CSARLDRGCEQYF. The CDR3 DNA reads as TGCAGTGCTAGACTGGACAGGGGTTGCGAGCAGTACTTC.

This clonotype was observed a few times. The chain couples TRBV3-1 to TRBJ1-2, with D unresolved. Germline V CDR1 and CDR2: LGHDT, YNNKEL (reference sequence). This CDR3 comprises 11 residues. The V end was cut by 4 bases, the J end by 10 bases, with 10 bases between. The CDR3 loop is CASSRRFVYTF. CDR3 in DNA: TGTGCCAGCAGCCGACGTTTTGTCTACACCTTC.

As for this clonotype: Possible read error: a much larger clone is one base away. This chain connects TRBV5-1 to TRBJ2-5, with 9 bases lining up with TRBD2. The CDR3 covers 15 residues. CDR1 and CDR2 (germline): SGHRS, YFSETQ. CDR3 coding DNA: TGCGCCTGCAGCTCCGAGGGACTAGCACAAGAGACCCAGTACTTC. Translation gives CACSSEGLAQETQYF.

The chain uses TRBV7-8 and TRBJ2-1; 8 bases align to TRBD2. The CDR3 runs 16 residues. The germline V gene has CDR1 SGHVS and CDR2 FQNEAQ. V lost 6 bases and J lost 4; bases outside the gene matches: 11. CDR3: CASSSTLAGLYNEQFF. The DNA of the CDR3 is TGTGCCAGCAGTTCCACTCTAGCGGGTCTTTACAATGAGCAGTTCTTC. The full variable domain, its missing parts supplied by reference TRBV7-8 and TRBJ2-1, is GAGVSQSPRYKVAKRGQDVALRCDPISGHVSLFWYQQALGQGPEFLTYFQNEAQLDKSGLPSDRFFAERPEGSVSTLKIQRTQQEDSAVYLCASSSTLAGLYNEQFFGPGTRLTVL.

This clonotype was detected a few times. This chain links TRBV20-1 with TRBJ1-2, with 7 nucleotides matching TRBD1. The CDR3 covers 15 residues. Trimming at V came to 5 bases and at J to 0 bases, leaving 9 bases not matched to a gene. Germline-derived CDR1 and CDR2 are DFQATT and SNEGSKA (reference sequence). CDR3 sequence reads: CSADTGVTANYGYTF. The CDR3 nucleotides are TGCAGTGCTGATACAGGGGTAACTGCTAACTATGGCTACACCTTC.

This clonotype was counted between two and nine times. This chain links TRBV25-1 with TRBJ2-1; a weak D match, TRBD2 (6 bases). CDR1 is MGHDK, CDR2 SYGVNS, per germline. V lost 2 bases to trimming and J lost 9 bases, with 20 bases between them. The CDR3 runs 16 residues. The CDR3 nucleotides are TGTGCCAGCAGTGAACCTCTCGCGGGGTCCCCCGCTGAGCAGTTCTTC. Translating gives CASSEPLAGSPAEQFF.

The V gene is TRBV28, the J gene TRBJ2-5; tentative D call: TRBD2 (6 bases). This CDR3 is 15 amino acids long. Germline V gene data show CDR1 as MDHEN and CDR2 as SYDVKM. The V end was cut by 2 bases, the J end by 10 bases, with 20 bases between. The DNA for the CDR3 is TGTGCCAGCAGTTTACGGCGCGGGGTCTCCTACGACCAGTACTTC. Its protein product is CASSLRRGVSYDQYF.

The chain recombines TRBV7-9 with TRBJ2-5; TRBD1 might be the D (6 bases). This CDR3 has 15 residues. The germline gives CDR1 SEHNR, CDR2 FQNEAQ (reference sequence). Trimming stripped 3 bases from V and 2 bases from J, with 13 bases between. CDR3 in amino acids: CASSLWATGQETQYF. For the CDR3, the DNA is TGTGCCAGCAGCTTGTGGGCGACAGGTCAAGAGACCCAGTACTTC.

Many counts were recorded for this clonotype. One junction end does not reproduce the germline sequence, and a read error may be involved. The chain couples TRBV7-2 to TRBJ1-5; 11 nucleotides align to TRBD1. This CDR3 contains 15 residues. Germline V lookup: CDR1 SGHTA, CDR2 FQGNSA. CDR3 in amino acids: CASSLGQGANQPQHF. CDR3 nucleotides: TGTGCCAGCAGTTTAGGACAGGGGGCCAATCAGCCCCAGCATTTT.

The chain joins TRBV20-1 to TRBJ2-3; unclear D gene. V gave up 7 bases and J gave up 5 bases, with 16 bases separating them. From germline, CDR1 is DFQATT and CDR2 SNEGSKA (reference sequence). The CDR3 consists of 13 residues. In DNA form, the CDR3 reads TGCAGTGGAAAAAAGACTCAGAGAGATACGCAGTATTTT. Amino acid sequence: CSGKKTQRDTQYF.

This clonotype is a singleton in its sample. The V call is TRBV5-8, the J call TRBJ1-5, with D possibly TRBD1 on 6 matching bases. The ends were cut back, 3 bases at V and 6 bases at J, with 16 bases in the middle. CDR1 is SGHTS and CDR2 is YDEGEE in the germline V gene. The CDR3 totals 15 residues. The CDR3 DNA follows: TGTGCCAGCAGCTCCCGGGACAATTTAGTTCAGCCCCAGCATTTT. Translation gives CASSSRDNLVQPQHF.

This clonotype was counted only a few times. The rearrangement links TRBV20-1 to TRBJ2-3; D uncertain. This CDR3 has 11 amino acids. Trimming removed 6 bases from V and 3 bases from J, with 7 bases in between. Germline V CDR1 and CDR2: DFQATT, SNEGSKA (reference sequence). The CDR3 here is CSAAPTDTQYF. The CDR3 nucleotides read TGCAGTGCCGCTCCTACAGATACGCAGTATTTT.

Note on this clonotype: This sequence may be a read error, since a much larger clone differs from it by one base. The chain uses TRBV3-1 and TRBJ2-5, with D uncertain. The germline V gene encodes CDR1 LGHDT and CDR2 YNNKEL (reference sequence). Trimming shortened V by 8 bases and J by 11 bases, and 21 bases separated the two germline ends. The CDR3 totals 13 residues. The CDR3 sequence: CASFSAIHNEQYF. CDR3 in DNA: TGTGCCAGCTTCTCGGCGATCCACAATGAGCAGTACTTC.

V usage is TRBV2 and J usage is TRBJ2-2, with D maybe TRBD1 (6 bases). Trimming left V 7 bases short and J 0 bases short, with 12 bases between. Looked up from germline, CDR1 is SNHLY and CDR2 is FYNNEI. The CDR3 is 15 residues long. CDR3 in amino acids: CASKDRIANTGELFF. CDR3 DNA sequence: TGTGCCAGCAAAGACAGGATAGCGAACACCGGGGAGCTGTTTTTT. The whole variable domain, remainder taken from reference TRBV2 and TRBJ2-2, is EPEVTQTPSHQVTQMGQEVILRCVPISNHLYFYWYRQILGQKVEFLVSFYNNEISEKSEIFDDQFSVERPDGSNFTLKIRSTKLEDSAMYFCASKDRIANTGELFFGEGSRLTVL.

On this clonotype itself: A much larger clone is a single base away; this may be a read error. This chain joins TRBV12-3 or TRBV12-4 and TRBJ2-3; 7 bases align to TRBD2. The CDR3 totals 15 residues. The DNA for the CDR3 is TGTGCCAGCAGTTTATCGGGACTACTCACAGATGCGCAGTATTTT. This sequence encodes CASSLSGLLTDAQYF.